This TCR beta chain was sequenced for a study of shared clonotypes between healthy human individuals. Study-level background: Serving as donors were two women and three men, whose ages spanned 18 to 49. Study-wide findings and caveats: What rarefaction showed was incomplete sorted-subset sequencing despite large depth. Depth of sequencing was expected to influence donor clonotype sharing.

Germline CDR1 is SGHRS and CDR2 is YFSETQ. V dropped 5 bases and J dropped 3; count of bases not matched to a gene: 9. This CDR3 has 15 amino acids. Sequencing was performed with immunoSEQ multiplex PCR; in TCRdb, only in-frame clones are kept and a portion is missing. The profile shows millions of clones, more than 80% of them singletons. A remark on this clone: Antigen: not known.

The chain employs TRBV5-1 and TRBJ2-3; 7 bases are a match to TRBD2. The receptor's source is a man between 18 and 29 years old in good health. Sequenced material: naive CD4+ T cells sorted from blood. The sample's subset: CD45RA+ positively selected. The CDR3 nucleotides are TGCGCCAGCAGTTGGGACTACACCGGGACAGATACGCAGTATTTT. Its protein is CASSWDYTGTDTQYF.